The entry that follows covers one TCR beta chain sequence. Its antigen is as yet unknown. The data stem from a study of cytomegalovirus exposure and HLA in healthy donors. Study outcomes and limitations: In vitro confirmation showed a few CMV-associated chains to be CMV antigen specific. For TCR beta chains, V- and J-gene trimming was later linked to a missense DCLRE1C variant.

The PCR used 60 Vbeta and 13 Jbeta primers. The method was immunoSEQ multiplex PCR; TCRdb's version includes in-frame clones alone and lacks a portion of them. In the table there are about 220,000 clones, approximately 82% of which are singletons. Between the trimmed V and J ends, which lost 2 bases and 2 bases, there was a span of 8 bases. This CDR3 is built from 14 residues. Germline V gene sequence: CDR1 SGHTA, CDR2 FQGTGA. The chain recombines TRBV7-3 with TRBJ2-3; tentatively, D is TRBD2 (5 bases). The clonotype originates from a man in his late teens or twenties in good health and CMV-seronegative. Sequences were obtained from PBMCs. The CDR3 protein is CASSLERHTDTQYF. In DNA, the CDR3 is TGTGCCAGCAGCTTAGAGCGGCACACAGATACGCAGTATTTT. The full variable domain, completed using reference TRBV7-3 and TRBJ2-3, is GAGVSQTPSNKVTEKGKYVELRCDPISGHTALYWYRQSLGQGPEFLIYFQGTGAADDSGLPNDRFFAVRPEGSVSTLKIQRTERGDSAVYLCASSLERHTDTQYFGPGTRLTVL.